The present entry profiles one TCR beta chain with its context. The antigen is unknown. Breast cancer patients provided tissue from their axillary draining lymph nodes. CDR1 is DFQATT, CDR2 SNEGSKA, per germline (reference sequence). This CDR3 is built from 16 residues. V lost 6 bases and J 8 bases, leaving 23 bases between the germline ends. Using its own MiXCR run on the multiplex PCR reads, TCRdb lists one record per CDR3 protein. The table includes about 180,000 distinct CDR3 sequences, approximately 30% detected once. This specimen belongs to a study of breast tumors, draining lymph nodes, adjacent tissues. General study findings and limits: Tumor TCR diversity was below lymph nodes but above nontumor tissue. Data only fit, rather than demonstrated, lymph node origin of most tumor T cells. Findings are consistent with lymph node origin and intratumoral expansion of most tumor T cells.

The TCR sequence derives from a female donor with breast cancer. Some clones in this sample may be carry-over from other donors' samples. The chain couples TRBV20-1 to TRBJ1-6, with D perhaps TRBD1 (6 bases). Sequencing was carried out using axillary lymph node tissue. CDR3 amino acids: CSARGIWPQGDSPLHF. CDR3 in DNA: TGCAGTGCCAGGGGTATCTGGCCCCAAGGGGATTCACCCCTCCACTTT.